These 23 T cell receptor beta chains were all obtained from the same sample, sequenced in a study of control samples from healthy donors and cancer patients (dated by TCRdb to 2019 to 2021). The library was obtained by the immunoSEQ multiplex PCR assay. TCRdb provides this immuneACCESS table in a form limited to in-frame rearrangements. Some clones are lacking; in checked studies, under half of them reflect an unresolved V gene, and why the rest are absent is not known. This sample gives 350,000 to 450,000 clones in total; approximately 90% of them show up just once. 5% to 8% of the sample is taken by the ten largest. The sequencing input was PBMCs. Receptors were obtained from a man in his forties with head and neck cancer.

This chain joins TRBV3-1 (or the pseudogene TRBV3-2) and TRBJ2-7; the D gene is possibly TRBD1 (5 bases). The CDR3 covers 15 residues. CDR1 is LGHDT, CDR2 YNNKEL, per germline (reference sequence). V dropped 2 bases and J dropped 6 bases, with 17 bases sitting between them. In nucleotides, the CDR3 is TGTGCCAGCAGCCAATTTGACAGACTTCTAGGCGAGCAGTACTTC. Translated, it gives CASSQFDRLLGEQYF.

The CDR3 here is CASSPDRGPDTQYF. The CDR3, as DNA: TGTGCCAGCAGCCCGGACAGGGGGCCAGATACGCAGTATTTT. This rearrangement joins TRBV7-9 to TRBJ2-3; 11 nucleotides align to TRBD1. V gave up 5 bases and J gave up 4 bases; unmatched junction bases: 2. The CDR3 has 14 residues. In germline, CDR1 is SEHNR, CDR2 FQNEAQ (reference sequence). Based on the CDR3 plus reference TRBV7-9 and TRBJ2-3, the full variable domain is DTGVSQNPRHKITKRGQNVTFRCDPISEHNRLYWYRQTLGQGPEFLTYFQNEAQLEKSRLLSDRFSAERPKGSFSTLEIQRTEQGDSAMYLCASSPDRGPDTQYFGPGTRLTVL.

This chain uses TRBV27 with TRBJ2-7; 8 bases line up with TRBD2. The V segment lost 6 bases and the J segment 4 bases; nucleotides outside the gene matches: 8. Germline V CDR1 and CDR2: MNHEY, SMNVEV (reference sequence). The CDR3 loop spans 14 amino acids. CDR3 protein: CASRTGGPHYEQYF. CDR3 sequence (DNA): TGTGCCAGCAGGACGGGAGGGCCTCATTACGAGCAGTACTTC.

This chain joins TRBV19 and TRBJ2-3, with D perhaps matching TRBD1 or TRBD2 (5 bases each). V was cut by 3 bases and J by 0 bases, with 10 bases left in between. The germline CDR1 and CDR2 sequences are LNHDA and SQIVND (reference sequence). This CDR3 is built from 15 residues. The CDR3 DNA is TGTGCCAGTAGTATCGCAGGGACCAGCACAGATACGCAGTATTTT. Residues: CASSIAGTSTDTQYF.

The J gene is TRBJ1-5, the V gene TRBV6-6; D uncertain. Germline V gene sequence: CDR1 MNHNY, CDR2 SVGAGI (reference sequence). The V end was cut by 2 bases, the J end by 1 base, with 6 bases between. The CDR3 covers 14 residues. The CDR3 DNA follows: TGTGCCAGCAGTTACGGGGTAAGCAATCAGCCCCAGCATTTT. Translated: CASSYGVSNQPQHF.

V gene TRBV4-1 combines with J gene TRBJ2-1; 7 positions agree with TRBD1. Germline lookup yields CDR1 MGHRA and CDR2 YSYEKL. The CDR3 loop spans 17 amino acids. Trimming at V came to 2 bases and at J to 8 bases, leaving 15 bases not matched to a gene. The CDR3, as DNA: TGCGCCAGCAGCCAACTAACGGGACAGTCCGGCGCGGATGAGCAGTTCTTC. Its translation: CASSQLTGQSGADEQFF.

The chain uses TRBV5-1 and TRBJ2-2; no clear D. This CDR3 region has 15 residues. Germline V CDR1 and CDR2: SGHRS, YFSETQ. Trimming removed 7 bases from V and 3 bases from J, with 16 bases in between. The CDR3 protein is CASGPVQIYTGELFF. DNA for the CDR3: TGCGCCAGCGGCCCAGTACAGATATACACCGGGGAGCTGTTTTTT.

The chain recombines TRBV7-8 with TRBJ2-7; possibly TRBD1 or TRBD2 for D (5 bases each). The germline V gene encodes CDR1 SGHVS and CDR2 FQNEAQ. The CDR3 is made up of 16 amino acids. V dropped 4 bases and J dropped 0 bases, with 16 bases sitting between them. The CDR3 sequence: CASSSKPGTDSYEQYF. CDR3 nucleotides: TGTGCCAGCAGCTCGAAACCCGGGACCGACTCCTACGAGCAGTACTTC.

The rearrangement links TRBV3-1 (or the pseudogene TRBV3-2) to TRBJ1-2; a weak D match, TRBD1 (6 bases). CDR3 length: 19 amino acids. Germline assignment: CDR1 LGHDT and CDR2 YNNKEL (reference sequence). Trimming removed 3 bases from V and 3 bases from J, with 26 bases in between. CDR3: CASSHTPGGGLIRDYGYTF. The CDR3 DNA follows: TGTGCCAGCAGCCATACCCCCGGGGGGGGGCTCATTAGGGACTATGGCTACACCTTC.

Concerning this clone: The identical CDR3 is also encoded by other nucleotide sequences in the sample. This CDR3 reads CASSIRAGELFF. For the CDR3, the DNA is TGTGCCAGTAGTATACGAGCCGGGGAGCTGTTTTTT. The chain joins TRBV19 to TRBJ2-2; D not resolved. The germline V gene encodes CDR1 LNHDA and CDR2 SQIVND (reference sequence). The CDR3 spans 12 residues. V shed 2 bases and J shed 6 bases, with 4 bases lying between them.

The chain couples TRBV28 to TRBJ2-5, with TRBD1 identical over 7 bases. The CDR3 is made up of 13 amino acids. Germline CDR1 is MDHEN and CDR2 is SYDVKM. V lost 8 bases, J lost 5 bases, and 8 bases stayed unmatched. The CDR3 DNA sequence: TGTGCCAGCCTAGACAGGGTGGAGGAGACCCAGTACTTC. It translates to CASLDRVEETQYF.

In regard to this clone: The same CDR3 can be traced to other DNA sequences in this sample. This chain uses TRBV5-6 with TRBJ2-4; D is perhaps TRBD2 (6 bases). V shed 2 bases and J shed 6 bases, with 6 bases lying between them. The CDR3 sequence is 12 residues long. Germline CDR1 is SGHDT and CDR2 is YYEEEE. In nucleotides, the CDR3 is TGTGCCAGCAGCTTCGGGAGAAACATTCAGTACTTC. It is translated as CASSFGRNIQYF.

The chain uses TRBV7-2 and TRBJ2-1; D call uncertain. Germline CDR1 is SGHTA and CDR2 is FQGNSA. With 5 bases removed from V and 6 bases from J, the gap between germline ends came to 11 bases. The CDR3 length is 13 residues. The CDR3: CASSPLMSNEQFF. The DNA of the CDR3 is TGTGCCAGCAGCCCCCTTATGTCCAATGAGCAGTTCTTC. Full variable domain (rest looked up from reference TRBV7-2 and TRBJ2-1): GAGVSQSPSNKVTEKGKDVELRCDPISGHTALYWYRQSLGQGLEFLIYFQGNSAPDKSGLPSDRFSAERTGGSVSTLTIQRTQQEDSAVYLCASSPLMSNEQFFGPGTRLTVL.

The chain employs TRBV7-8 and TRBJ1-3; tentatively, D is TRBD1 (6 bases). This CDR3 region has 15 residues. Germline V lookup: CDR1 SGHVS, CDR2 FQNEAQ. V was clipped by 1 base and J by 6 bases, with 13 bases between them. In DNA, the CDR3 is TGTGCCAGCAGCTTAGACCGGGACATCCTAAACACCATATATTTT. Translated, it gives CASSLDRDILNTIYF.

This sequence joins TRBV5-8 and TRBJ1-2; D is perhaps TRBD1 (6 bases). CDR1 SGHTS and CDR2 YDEGEE come from the germline V gene. Trimming took off 6 bases at V and 1 base at J, with 13 bases between the two ends. The CDR3 spans 14 residues. The CDR3 region has the DNA TGTGCCAGCACCCTCTCACAGGGTAACTATGGCTACACCTTC. Translating it yields CASTLSQGNYGYTF. Variable domain in full (rest from reference TRBV5-8 and TRBJ1-2): EAGVTQSPTHLIKTRGQQATLRCSPISGHTSVYWYQQALGLGLQFLLWYDEGEERNRGNFPPRFSGRQFPNYSSELNVNALELEDSALYLCASTLSQGNYGYTFGSGTRLTVV.

This chain joins TRBV15 and TRBJ2-5; 7 bases match TRBD1. Germline V gene data show CDR1 as LNHNV and CDR2 as YYDKDF (reference sequence). The CDR3 length is 16 residues. The trim removed 5 bases at V and 2 bases at J, leaving 11 bases unmatched. The CDR3 reads CATSSDRFILQETQYF. The CDR3 DNA reads as TGTGCCACCAGCTCGGACAGGTTTATTCTGCAAGAGACCCAGTACTTC. Filled out from reference TRBV15 and TRBJ2-5, the complete variable domain reads DAMVIQNPRYQVTQFGKPVTLSCSQTLNHNVMYWYQQKSSQAPKLLFHYYDKDFNNEADTPDNFQSRRPNTSFCFLDIRSPGLGDTAMYLCATSSDRFILQETQYFGPGTRLLVL.

The chain combines TRBV4-1 with TRBJ1-4; a possible D gene is TRBD1 (6 bases). V lost 0 bases to trimming and J lost 9 bases, with 23 bases between them. The CDR3 consists of 18 residues. Germline values: CDR1 MGHRA, CDR2 YSYEKL. The CDR3 sequence is CASSQDWAGDASSQKLFF. The CDR3, as DNA: TGCGCCAGCAGCCAAGACTGGGCAGGGGACGCCTCGTCTCAAAAACTGTTTTTT.

This clone was seen a handful of times. For the CDR3, the DNA is TGTGCCAGCACCCCATTAGGTGCAACTAATGAAAAACTGTTTTTT. Translating it yields CASTPLGATNEKLFF. This chain joins TRBV27 and TRBJ1-4; unclear D gene. CDR1 and CDR2 (germline): MNHEY, SMNVEV (reference sequence). V lost 7 bases, J lost 0 bases, and 12 bases lay in between. This CDR3 comprises 15 residues.

The chain links TRBV19 to TRBJ2-7; D might be TRBD1 or TRBD2, each matching 5 bases. CDR3 length equals 14 residues. V dropped 5 bases and J dropped 2 bases, with 13 bases sitting between them. Germline values: CDR1 LNHDA, CDR2 SQIVND (reference sequence). Here the CDR3 reads CASSLGRRPYEQYF. The CDR3 DNA reads TGTGCCAGTAGTTTGGGACGGAGACCCTACGAGCAGTACTTC. The complete variable domain, with remaining parts taken from reference TRBV19 and TRBJ2-7, reads DGGITQSPKYLFRKEGQNVTLSCEQNLNHDAMYWYRQDPGQGLRLIYYSQIVNDFQKGDIAEGYSVSREKKESFPLTVTSAQKNPTAFYLCASSLGRRPYEQYFGPGTRLTVT.

The V call is TRBV28, the J call TRBJ2-2; possibly TRBD1 or TRBD2 for D (5 bases each). The germline gives CDR1 MDHEN, CDR2 SYDVKM. With 7 bases removed from V and 4 bases from J, the gap between germline ends came to 16 bases. This CDR3 has 15 amino acids. The CDR3 here is CASTLGVGVTGELFF. CDR3 nucleotide sequence: TGTGCCAGCACCCTAGGGGTCGGGGTCACCGGGGAGCTGTTTTTT.

V and J are TRBV12-5 and TRBJ1-3; D ambiguous. The germline gives CDR1 LGHNT, CDR2 FRNRAP. The length of the CDR3 is 15 residues. Trimming stripped 3 bases from V and 2 bases from J, with 11 bases between. CDR3 loop: CASGFGRVTGNTIYF. Here the CDR3 DNA reads TGTGCTAGTGGTTTTGGCCGGGTGACTGGAAACACCATATATTTT.

V gene TRBV4-1 combines with J gene TRBJ1-4, with 8 bases lining up with TRBD1. The CDR3 length is 15 residues. The germline gives CDR1 MGHRA, CDR2 YSYEKL. With V trimmed by 4 bases and J by 2 bases, 3 bases remained unmatched. The CDR3 sequence is CASSPRTGTNEKLFF. The CDR3 DNA reads TGCGCCAGCAGCCCTCGGACAGGGACTAATGAAAAACTGTTTTTT.

This sequence joins TRBV4-3 and TRBJ2-1; D could derive from TRBD1 or TRBD2 (6 bases each). The CDR3 runs to 16 residues. Trimming cost V 0 bases and J 4 bases, with 13 bases left between them. Germline loops: CDR1 LGHNA, CDR2 YSLEER. The CDR3 loop reads CASSQDLGGLYNEQFF. CDR3 coding DNA: TGCGCCAGCAGCCAAGATCTGGGGGGCCTATACAATGAGCAGTTCTTC.